The T cell receptor beta chain described here comes from a study of sequential checkpoint blockade in melanoma. Looking at the study overall: Matched biopsies came pretreatment and at week 13 for 20 to 25 patients.

Whole-study results and caveats: Response in arm A was associated with pretreatment TIL clonality. Rising tumor T-cell fraction and clonality meant about 30 times likelier benefit.

Remarks on this clone: Its specificity is unknown.

Germline V gene data show CDR1 as LNHDA and CDR2 as SQIVND (reference sequence). With 3 bases removed from V and 6 bases from J, the gap between germline ends came to 11 bases. CDR3 length equals 14 residues. Libraries were prepared by immunoSEQ multiplex PCR; TCRdb keeps only in-frame clonotypes and omits some of them. The sample lists roughly 36,000 clones; 32% were seen once. Treatment specified: randomized to nivolumab then ipilimumab (arm A) or the reverse (arm B). None of the patients previously received DNA-damaging chemotherapy. This TCR derives from a human donor with melanoma. The chain uses TRBV19 and TRBJ1-4; possible D gene TRBD1, 5 bases. Sequenced material: tumor tissue (inferred from file names), taken from a patient given nivolumab and ipilimumab in sequence. In nucleotides, the CDR3 is TGTGCCAGTAGTATGGTGGGGGGGGATGAAAAACTGTTTTTT. It yields the protein CASSMVGGDEKLFF.